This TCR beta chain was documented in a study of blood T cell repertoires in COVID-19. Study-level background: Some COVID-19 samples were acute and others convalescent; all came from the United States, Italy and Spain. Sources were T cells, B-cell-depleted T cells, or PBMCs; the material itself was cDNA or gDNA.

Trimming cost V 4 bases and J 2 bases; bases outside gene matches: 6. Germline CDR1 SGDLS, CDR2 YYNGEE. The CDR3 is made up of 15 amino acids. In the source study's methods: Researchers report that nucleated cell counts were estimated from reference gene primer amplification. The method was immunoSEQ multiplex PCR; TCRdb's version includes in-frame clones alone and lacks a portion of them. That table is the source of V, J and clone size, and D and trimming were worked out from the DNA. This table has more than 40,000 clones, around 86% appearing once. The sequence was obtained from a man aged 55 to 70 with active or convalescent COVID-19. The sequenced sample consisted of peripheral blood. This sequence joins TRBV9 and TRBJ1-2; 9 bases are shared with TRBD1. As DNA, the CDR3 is TGTGCCAGCAGCCGGGACAGGGCCGTAAACTATGGCTACACCTTC. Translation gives CASSRDRAVNYGYTF.